This TCR beta chain was identified during a study of blood T cell repertoires in COVID-19. Recovered Cohort 3 donors showed two negative PCRs, clearance, or symptom resolution. Trimming left V 2 bases short and J 5 bases short, with 4 bases between. The CDR3 totals 12 residues. Germline V gene lookup returns CDR1 MNHEY and CDR2 SVGAGI. This clone was counted once. Per the study methods: Researchers report that nucleated cell counts were estimated from reference gene primer amplification. Clones were sequenced by immunoSEQ multiplex PCR, and TCRdb holds only the in-frame ones, with some missing. The V and J calls and clone size are taken from that table; D and trimming were inferred from the DNA. The sample includes roughly 200,000 clones, roughly four fifths seen only once; the top ten take roughly 8.7%.

The source of this sequence is a middle-aged man who had recovered from COVID-19. Sequencing was done on a sample of PBMCs or T cells enriched from blood (not recorded which). V and J are TRBV6-5 and TRBJ1-5; no clear D. The CDR3 reads CASSYGDQPQHF. The CDR3 coding sequence is TGTGCCAGCAGTTACGGAGATCAGCCCCAGCATTTT.